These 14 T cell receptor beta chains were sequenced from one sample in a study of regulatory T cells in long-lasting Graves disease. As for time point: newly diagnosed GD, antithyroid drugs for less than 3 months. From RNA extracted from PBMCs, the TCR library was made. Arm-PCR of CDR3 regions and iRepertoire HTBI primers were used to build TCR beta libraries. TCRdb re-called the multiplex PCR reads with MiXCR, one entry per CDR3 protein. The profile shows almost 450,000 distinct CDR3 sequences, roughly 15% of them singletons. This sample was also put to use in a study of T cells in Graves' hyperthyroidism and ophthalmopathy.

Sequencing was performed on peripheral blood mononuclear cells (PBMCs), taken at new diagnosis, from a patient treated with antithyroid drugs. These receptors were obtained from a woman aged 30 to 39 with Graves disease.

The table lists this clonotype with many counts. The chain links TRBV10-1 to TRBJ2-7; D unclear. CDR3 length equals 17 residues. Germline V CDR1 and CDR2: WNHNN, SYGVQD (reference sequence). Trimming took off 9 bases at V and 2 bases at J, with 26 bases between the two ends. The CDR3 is CARTLRTPVSRTYEQYF. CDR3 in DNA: TGCGCCAGGACACTTCGCACCCCAGTTAGCCGGACCTACGAGCAGTACTTC.

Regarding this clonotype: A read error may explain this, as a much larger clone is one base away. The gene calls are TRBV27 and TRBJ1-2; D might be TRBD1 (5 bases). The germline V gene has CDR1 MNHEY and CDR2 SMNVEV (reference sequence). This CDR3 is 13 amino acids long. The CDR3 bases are TGTGCCAGCCGTTTCTCGGGGGACTATGGCTACACCTTC. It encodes CASRFSGDYGYTF.

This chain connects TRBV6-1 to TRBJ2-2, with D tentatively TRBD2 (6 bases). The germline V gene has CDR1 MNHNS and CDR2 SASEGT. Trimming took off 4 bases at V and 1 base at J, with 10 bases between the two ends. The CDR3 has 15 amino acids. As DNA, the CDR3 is TGTGCCAGCAGTGTTTACGGGAGGAACACCGGGGAGCTGTTTTTT. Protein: CASSVYGRNTGELFF.

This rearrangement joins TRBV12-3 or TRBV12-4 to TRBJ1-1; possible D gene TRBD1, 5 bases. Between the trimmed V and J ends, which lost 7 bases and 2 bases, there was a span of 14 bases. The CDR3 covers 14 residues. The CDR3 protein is CASTISGTNTEAFF. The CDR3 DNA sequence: TGTGCCAGCACCATATCCGGGACCAACACTGAAGCTTTCTTT.

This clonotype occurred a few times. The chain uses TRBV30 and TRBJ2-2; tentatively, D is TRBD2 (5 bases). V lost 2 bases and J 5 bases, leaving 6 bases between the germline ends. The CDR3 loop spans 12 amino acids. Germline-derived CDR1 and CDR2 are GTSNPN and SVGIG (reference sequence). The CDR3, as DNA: TGTGCCTGGAGTCCGGGGACCGGGGAGCTGTTTTTT. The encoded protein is CAWSPGTGELFF.

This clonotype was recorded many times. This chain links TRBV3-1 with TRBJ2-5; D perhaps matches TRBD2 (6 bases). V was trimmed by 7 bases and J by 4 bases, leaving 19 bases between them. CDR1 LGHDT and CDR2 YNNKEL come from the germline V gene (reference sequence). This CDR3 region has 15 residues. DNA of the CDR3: TGTGCCAGCACGACTTCAGGCCGGGAGTTAGAGACCCAGTACTTC. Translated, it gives CASTTSGRELETQYF.

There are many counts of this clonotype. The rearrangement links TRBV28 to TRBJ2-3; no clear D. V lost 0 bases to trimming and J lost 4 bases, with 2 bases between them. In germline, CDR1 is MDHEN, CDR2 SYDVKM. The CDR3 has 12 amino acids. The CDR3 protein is CASSLWADTQYF. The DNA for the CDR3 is TGTGCCAGCAGTTTATGGGCAGATACGCAGTATTTT.

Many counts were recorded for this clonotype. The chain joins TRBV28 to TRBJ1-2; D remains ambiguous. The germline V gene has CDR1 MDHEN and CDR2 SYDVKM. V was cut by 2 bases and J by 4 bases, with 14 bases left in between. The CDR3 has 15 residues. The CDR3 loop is CASSLGTYNSYGYTF. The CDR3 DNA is TGTGCCAGCAGTTTAGGTACATATAATAGCTATGGCTACACCTTC.

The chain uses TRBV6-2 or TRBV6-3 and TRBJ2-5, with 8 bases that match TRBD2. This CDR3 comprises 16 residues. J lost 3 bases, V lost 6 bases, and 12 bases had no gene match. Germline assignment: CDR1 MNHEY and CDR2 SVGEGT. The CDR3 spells CASSAASGRPKETQYF. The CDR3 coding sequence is TGTGCCAGCAGCGCAGCCAGCGGGAGACCCAAAGAGACCCAGTACTTC.

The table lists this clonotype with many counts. The CDR3 region is CSARALAEPSSYEQYF. CDR3 in DNA: TGCAGTGCTAGAGCGCTAGCGGAACCTAGCTCCTACGAGCAGTACTTC. This sequence joins TRBV20-1 and TRBJ2-7, with TRBD2 identical over 7 bases. This CDR3 spans 16 amino acids. V lost 1 base and J lost 0; bases outside the gene matches: 9. From germline, CDR1 is DFQATT and CDR2 SNEGSKA (reference sequence).

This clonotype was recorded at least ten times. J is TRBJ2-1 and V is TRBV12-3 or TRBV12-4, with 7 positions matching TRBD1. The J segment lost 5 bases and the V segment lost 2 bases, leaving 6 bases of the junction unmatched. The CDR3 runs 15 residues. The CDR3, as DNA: TGTGCCAGCAGTTTACGACAGGGCGTCCACAATGAGCAGTTCTTC. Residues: CASSLRQGVHNEQFF.

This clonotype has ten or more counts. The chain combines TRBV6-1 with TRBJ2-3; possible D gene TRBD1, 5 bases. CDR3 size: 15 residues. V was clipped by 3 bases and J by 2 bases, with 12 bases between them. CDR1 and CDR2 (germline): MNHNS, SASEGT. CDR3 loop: CASSEGHRFTDTQYF. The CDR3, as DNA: TGTGCCAGCAGTGAGGGGCATAGATTCACAGATACGCAGTATTTT.

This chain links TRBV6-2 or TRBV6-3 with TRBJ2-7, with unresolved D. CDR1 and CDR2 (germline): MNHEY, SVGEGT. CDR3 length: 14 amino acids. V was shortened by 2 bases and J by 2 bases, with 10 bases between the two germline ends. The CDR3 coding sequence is TGTGCCAGCAGTTACGTGGACGGAGCCTACGAGCAGTACTTC. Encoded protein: CASSYVDGAYEQYF.

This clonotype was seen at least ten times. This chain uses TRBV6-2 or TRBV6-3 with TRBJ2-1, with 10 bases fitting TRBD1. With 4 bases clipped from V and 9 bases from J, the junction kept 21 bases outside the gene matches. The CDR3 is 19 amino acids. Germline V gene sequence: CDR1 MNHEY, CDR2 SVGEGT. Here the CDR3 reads CASSSSGDRGYLEIGEQFF. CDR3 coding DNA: TGTGCCAGCAGTTCCAGCGGGGACAGGGGCTATCTAGAGATTGGTGAGCAGTTCTTC.